The following is a T cell receptor beta chain sequence with its context. Sequencing was performed with immunoSEQ multiplex PCR; in TCRdb, only in-frame clones are kept and a portion is missing. This table has 55,000 to 80,000 clones, roughly nine tenths appearing once. This entry belongs to a study of blood T cell repertoires in COVID-19. Study-level background: The cDNA or gDNA used as material had been derived from T cells, B-cell-depleted T cells, or PBMCs.

Germline loops: CDR1 SGHVS, CDR2 FQNEAQ. The CDR3 runs to 15 residues. V was trimmed by 5 bases and J by 3 bases, leaving 14 bases between them. This clonotype was sampled from a man between 50 and 59 years old with acute or convalescent COVID-19. The sequenced sample was peripheral blood. The V call is TRBV7-8, the J call TRBJ1-5; tentatively, D is TRBD1 (6 bases). This chain's CDR3 is CASSRAGQYNQPQHF. In nucleotides, the CDR3 is TGTGCCAGCAGCCGAGCCGGACAGTACAATCAGCCCCAGCATTTT.